This T cell receptor beta chain was observed in a study of cytomegalovirus exposure and HLA in healthy donors. PCR primers comprised 60 Vbeta and 13 Jbeta primers. Repertoires were generated with immunoSEQ multiplex PCR, while TCRdb's copy carries only in-frame clones and drops some. Counted here are about 130,000 clones, around four fifths occurring once; the ten biggest clones make up roughly 20%. Germline values: CDR1 SGHRS, CDR2 YFSETQ. Trimming shortened V by 1 base and J by 0 bases, and 10 bases separated the two germline ends. The CDR3 runs to 16 residues. This clone has just one count. This TCR was sampled from a man younger than 35 in good health and CMV-seropositive. V is TRBV5-1 and J is TRBJ1-4; no clear D. Sequences were obtained from PBMCs. CDR3 sequence: CASSLSAGTTNEKLFF. As DNA, the CDR3 is TGCGCCAGCAGCTTGAGTGCGGGTACAACTAATGAAAAACTGTTTTTT. Variable domain in full (rest from reference TRBV5-1 and TRBJ1-4): KAGVTQTPRYLIKTRGQQVTLSCSPISGHRSVSWYQQTPGQGLQFLFEYFSETQRNKGNFPGRFSGRQFSNSRSEMNVSTLELGDSALYLCASSLSAGTTNEKLFFGSGTQLSVL.